This TCR beta chain was profiled in a study of shared T cell receptors in the human thymus. The CDR3 consists of 12 residues. Trimming shortened V by 0 bases and J by 4 bases, and 3 bases separated the two germline ends. Germline CDR1 is SGHRS and CDR2 is YFSETQ. Note on this clone: Other DNA sequences in the sample encode the same CDR3.

Libraries were prepared by immunoSEQ multiplex PCR; TCRdb keeps only in-frame clonotypes and omits some of them. Of more than 550,000 clones listed, roughly 88% are singletons. These data are also associated with another study on human thymus T cells. According to that study: Biased V and J segment usage appeared in thymus and peripheral blood.

What was sequenced was thymocytes. This receptor was taken from a girl in the first two years of life with a congenital heart defect. The chain carries TRBV5-1 and TRBJ2-3; D is unclear. CDR3 sequence reads: CASSLVADTQYF. For the CDR3, the DNA is TGCGCCAGCAGCTTGGTAGCAGATACGCAGTATTTT.